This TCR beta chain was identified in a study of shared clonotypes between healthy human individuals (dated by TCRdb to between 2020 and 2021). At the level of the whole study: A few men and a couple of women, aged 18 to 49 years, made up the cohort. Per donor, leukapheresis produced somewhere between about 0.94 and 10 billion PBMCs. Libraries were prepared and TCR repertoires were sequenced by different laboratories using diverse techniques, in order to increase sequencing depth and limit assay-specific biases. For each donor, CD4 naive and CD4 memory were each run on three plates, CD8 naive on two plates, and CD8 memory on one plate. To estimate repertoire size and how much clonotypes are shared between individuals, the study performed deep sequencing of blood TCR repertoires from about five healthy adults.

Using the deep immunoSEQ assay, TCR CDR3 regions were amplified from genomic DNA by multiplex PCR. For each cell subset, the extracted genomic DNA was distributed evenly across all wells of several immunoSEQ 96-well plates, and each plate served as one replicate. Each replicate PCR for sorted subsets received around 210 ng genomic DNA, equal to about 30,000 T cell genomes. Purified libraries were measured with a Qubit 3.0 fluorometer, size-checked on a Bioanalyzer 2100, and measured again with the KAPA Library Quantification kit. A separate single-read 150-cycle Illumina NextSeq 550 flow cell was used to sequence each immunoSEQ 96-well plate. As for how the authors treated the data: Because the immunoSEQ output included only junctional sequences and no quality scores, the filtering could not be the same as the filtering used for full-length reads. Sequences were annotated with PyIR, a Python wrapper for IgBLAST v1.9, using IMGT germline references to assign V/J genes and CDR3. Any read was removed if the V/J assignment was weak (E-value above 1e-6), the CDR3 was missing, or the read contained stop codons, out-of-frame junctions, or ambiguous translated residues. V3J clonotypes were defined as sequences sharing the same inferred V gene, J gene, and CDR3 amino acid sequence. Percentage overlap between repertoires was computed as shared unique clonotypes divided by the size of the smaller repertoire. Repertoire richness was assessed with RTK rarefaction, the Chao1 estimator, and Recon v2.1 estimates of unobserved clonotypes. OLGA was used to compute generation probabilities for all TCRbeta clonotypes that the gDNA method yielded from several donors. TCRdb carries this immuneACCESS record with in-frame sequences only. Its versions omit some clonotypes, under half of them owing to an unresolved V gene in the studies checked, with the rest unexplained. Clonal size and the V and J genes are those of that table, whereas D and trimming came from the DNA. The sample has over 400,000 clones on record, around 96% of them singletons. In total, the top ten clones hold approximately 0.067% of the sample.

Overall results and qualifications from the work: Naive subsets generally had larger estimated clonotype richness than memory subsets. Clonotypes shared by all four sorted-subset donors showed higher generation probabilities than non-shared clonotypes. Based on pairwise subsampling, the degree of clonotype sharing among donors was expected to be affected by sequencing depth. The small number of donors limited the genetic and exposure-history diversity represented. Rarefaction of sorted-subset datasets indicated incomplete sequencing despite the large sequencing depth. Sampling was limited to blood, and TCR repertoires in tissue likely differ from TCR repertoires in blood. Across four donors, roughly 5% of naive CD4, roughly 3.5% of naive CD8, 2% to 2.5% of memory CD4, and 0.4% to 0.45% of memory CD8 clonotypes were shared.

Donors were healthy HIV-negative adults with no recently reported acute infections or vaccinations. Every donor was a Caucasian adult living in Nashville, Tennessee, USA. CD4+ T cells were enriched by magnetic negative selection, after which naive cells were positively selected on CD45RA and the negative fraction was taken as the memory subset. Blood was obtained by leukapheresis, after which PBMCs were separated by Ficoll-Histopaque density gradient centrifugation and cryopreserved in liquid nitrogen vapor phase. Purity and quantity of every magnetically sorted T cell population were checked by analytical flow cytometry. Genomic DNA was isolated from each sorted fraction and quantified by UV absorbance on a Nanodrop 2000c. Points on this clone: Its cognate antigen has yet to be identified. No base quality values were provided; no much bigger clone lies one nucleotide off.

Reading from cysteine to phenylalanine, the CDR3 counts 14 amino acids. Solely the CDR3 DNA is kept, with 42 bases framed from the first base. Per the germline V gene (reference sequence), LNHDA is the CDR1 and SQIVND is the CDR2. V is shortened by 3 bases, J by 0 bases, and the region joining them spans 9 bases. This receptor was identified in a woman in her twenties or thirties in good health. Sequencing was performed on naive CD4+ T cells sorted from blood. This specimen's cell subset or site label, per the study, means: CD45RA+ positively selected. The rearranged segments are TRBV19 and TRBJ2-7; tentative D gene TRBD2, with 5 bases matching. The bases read TGTGCCAGTAGTATCGGACGGGACTCCTACGAGCAGTACTTC. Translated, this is CASSIGRDSYEQYF.